This TCR beta chain emerged from a study of blood T cells in healthy people across ages. Unmatched junction bases numbered 4, after V lost 8 bases and J lost 0 bases. This CDR3 has 15 amino acids. Germline V gives CDR1 KGHSH, CDR2 LQKENI. Through a sample-barcoded 5' primer and a J-beta primer mix, a second PCR was run for roughly 7 to 12 cycles. All cDNA molecules were each tagged by a template-switch adaptor with 12 random nucleotides. TCRdb reprocessed the 5' RACE reads via MiXCR and lists one record per CDR3 protein. The repertoire holds about 620,000 distinct CDR3 sequences, with 21% as singletons.

Sequences were obtained from blood. J is TRBJ1-4 and V is TRBV18, with 9 bases that match TRBD1. This receptor was obtained from a man aged 65-85 years in good health. CDR3 amino acids: CASRDRDATNEKLFF. The CDR3 DNA reads as TGTGCCAGCCGGGACAGGGATGCAACTAATGAAAAACTGTTTTTT.